The present entry profiles one T cell receptor (beta chain) with its context. Here immunoSEQ multiplex PCR was the method, and the copy in TCRdb shows in-frame clones only, minus some. The sample gives about 59,000 clones, 93% of which show up once; roughly 2.5% is in the top ten. With 5 bases removed from V and 3 bases from J, the gap between germline ends came to 14 bases. The CDR3 has 15 amino acids. Germline CDR1 and CDR2: MNHEY and SMNVEV (reference sequence). This specimen comes from a study of T cell changes during pregnancy in multiple sclerosis. V gene TRBV27 combines with J gene TRBJ1-3, with D tentatively TRBD1 (6 bases). This TCR came from a female donor with multiple sclerosis, enrolled in a pregnancy study. Specimen: CD8+ T cells from peripheral blood mononuclear cells, collected in the third trimester of pregnancy. The CDR3: CASSITGIFGNTIYF. CDR3 bases: TGTGCCAGCAGTATAACAGGGATTTTTGGAAACACCATATATTTT.